This T cell receptor (beta chain) comes out of a study of PD-L1 blockade in urothelial cancer. In the study overall: Each participant's history included 0 to 3 prior chemotherapy regimens. Blood was analyzed 3 weeks (second dose) and 6 weeks after treatment start.

Measured with immunoSEQ multiplex PCR; TCRdb has only the in-frame clones, and not every one. The repertoire holds tens of thousands of clones, with 85% to 90% as singletons. Samples spanned pretreatment and treatment, with 1 to 8 time points per patient. The length of the CDR3 is 15 residues. V lost 8 bases to trimming and J lost 8 bases; unmatched junction nucleotides: 16. Germline CDR1 reads MRHNA; CDR2 reads SNTAGT. The gene calls are TRBV6-4 and TRBJ1-2, with 8 bases that match TRBD1. This receptor was obtained from a man in his 60s with urothelial cancer. The sample here was PBMCs, taken around atezolizumab (anti-PD-L1) treatment. The CDR3 nucleotides are TGTGCCAGCGGCAACCCTGGACAGGGCTTAGAAGGCTACACCTTC. Its protein is CASGNPGQGLEGYTF.